This TCR beta chain was recovered during a study of T cell responses to AZD1222 COVID-19 vaccine. Study-wide findings and caveats: Mostly white British, mostly female donors; authors suggested clonal diversity may be underestimated. Of spike-specific TCRs, nearly half reportedly target regions left unmutated in variants.

Assay used: immunoSEQ multiplex PCR; TCRdb lists only in-frame clones, some missing. The sample records about 27,000 clones, roughly 90% being singletons. CDR3 length: 16 amino acids. Looked up from germline, CDR1 is SGHTA and CDR2 is FQGNSA. V lost 4 bases and J lost 1; bases outside the gene matches: 7. Pooling was applied to second doses at about 4 or about 12 weeks. As to this clone: Its target is unknown.

The receptor was derived from an adult who received the AZD1222 COVID-19 vaccine. The source material was peripheral blood, sampled 28 days after the second AZD1222 dose. The chain recombines TRBV7-2 with TRBJ2-3, with 8 bases identical to TRBD2. The CDR3 DNA reads as TGTGCCAGCAGCTCCTCCGGGACTAGGGGCACAGATACGCAGTATTTT. This codes for CASSSSGTRGTDTQYF.